What follows describes a single T cell receptor (beta chain). The clone's antigen remains unknown. Base qualities were left out, and no much larger clone turns up one base away. The data stem from a study of ipilimumab plus nivolumab after autologous stem cell transplantation (dated by TCRdb to the early 2020s). Broadly, across the study: A median of roughly 5 ipilimumab doses and 8 or 9 nivolumab doses was received by trial patients. The intent-to-treat population of the trial consisted of 30 to 35 patients. The trial enrolled patients with high-risk diffuse large B cell lymphoma, mature T cell lymphoma, or multiple myeloma undergoing autologous transplant. The myeloma cohort included high-risk transplant-naive patients and patients relapsing within 3 years of a first autologous transplant.

The junction shows trimming of 0 bases on V and 1 base on J, plus 10 bases between the germline ends. Via the germline V gene, CDR1 is SGDLS and CDR2 YYNGEE. The CDR3 runs 16 amino acids, cysteine and phenylalanine included. Just CDR3 DNA is preserved here, 48 bases in frame from base 1. Library construction relied on the immunoSEQ multiplex PCR assay. In TCRdb, the immuneACCESS table is reduced to in-frame sequences with V and J assigned. These tables do not hold every clone; where another copy was compared, an unresolved V gene accounts for under half, and the others remain unexplained. A total of some 45,000 clones appear in this sample, 70% to 90% of them only once. Approximately 0.83% of the sample goes to the ten largest clones. Checkpoint therapy was initiated 14 to 28 days after autologous transplant, and ipilimumab was administered at 1 mg/kg intravenously on day 1 of selected weeks. The nivolumab dose was 3 mg/kg intravenously, delivered on day 1 of weeks 1, 4, 7, 10, and every two weeks through week 26. This Phase Ib clinical trial tested ipilimumab plus nivolumab, a combined checkpoint inhibition, as consolidation after autologous stem cell transplantation.

Study-level results and caveats: According to the authors, a biologic rationale for studying the approach further came from T cell receptor repertoire, regulatory T cell phenotype and gut microbiota profiles. Combined checkpoint inhibition appeared tolerable as post-transplant consolidation, according to the authors' conclusion.

Sample: PBMCs, taken in a trial of ipilimumab plus nivolumab as post-transplant consolidation. The V gene is TRBV9 and the J gene is TRBJ2-2; no D gene is confidently identified. The clonotype originates from a male donor with multiple myeloma. The CDR3 here reads CASSVEGRRNTGELFF. The nucleotide sequence is given as TGTGCCAGCAGCGTAGAAGGCAGAAGGAACACCGGGGAGCTGTTTTTT.